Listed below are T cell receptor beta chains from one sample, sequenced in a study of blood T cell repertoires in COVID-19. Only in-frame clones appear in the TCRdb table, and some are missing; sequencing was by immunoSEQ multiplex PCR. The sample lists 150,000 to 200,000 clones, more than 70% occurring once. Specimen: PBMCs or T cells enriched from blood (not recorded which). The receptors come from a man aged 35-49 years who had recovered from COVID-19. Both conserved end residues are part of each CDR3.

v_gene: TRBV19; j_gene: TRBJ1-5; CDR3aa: CASSIIDRNSNQPQHF
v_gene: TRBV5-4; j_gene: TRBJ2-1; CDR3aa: CASSLGTSGRYNEQFF
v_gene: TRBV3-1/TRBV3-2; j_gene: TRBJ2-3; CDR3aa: CASSQARGGTQYF
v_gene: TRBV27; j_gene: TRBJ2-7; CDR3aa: CASSLSGTGSTEQYF
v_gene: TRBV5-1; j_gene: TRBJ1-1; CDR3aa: CASSANSQSNTEAFF
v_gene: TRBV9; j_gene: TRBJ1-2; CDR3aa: CASSVRRDASYGYTF
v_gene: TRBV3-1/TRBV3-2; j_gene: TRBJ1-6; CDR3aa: CASSQGGDSPLHF
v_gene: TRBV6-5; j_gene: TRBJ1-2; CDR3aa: CASSTPGEGYTF
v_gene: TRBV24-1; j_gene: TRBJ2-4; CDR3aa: CADPDRHKSIQYF
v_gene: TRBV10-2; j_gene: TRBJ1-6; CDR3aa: CASSAESKNSPLHF
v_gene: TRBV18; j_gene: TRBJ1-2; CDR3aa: CASSPRTESEHGYTF
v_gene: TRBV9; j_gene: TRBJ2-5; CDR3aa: CASSGRQDQETQYF
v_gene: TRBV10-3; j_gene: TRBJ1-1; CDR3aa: CAISESGGGTEAFF
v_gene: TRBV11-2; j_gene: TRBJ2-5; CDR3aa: CASSSPRSSGRGVRKTQYF
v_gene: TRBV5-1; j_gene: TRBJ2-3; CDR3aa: CASSWAGSGGLSTDTQYF